This is a list of T cell receptor beta chains from one sample in a study of T cell repertoires in cytomegalovirus infection. TCRdb fed the reads into MiXCR, producing one record per CDR3 protein. The sample holds approximately 120,000 distinct CDR3 sequences, 30% to 40% seen once. Their recognized antigens are unknown. Sequenced material: CD8+ T cells from cultured PBMCs, taken from culture after CMV antigen stimulation. These receptors originate from a human donor in good health (CMV status not recorded). Some clones in this sample may be carry-over from other donors' samples. CDR3s leave out the opening cysteine and the closing phenylalanine or tryptophan. Fields, in order: clone size, D gene, V gene, CDR3 protein. The D gene is left open where the match is weak. Size tells how often a clone was seen (once, few, many) or the class of an expanded clone, and some rows leave it out.

clone_size: .; d_call: .; v_call: TRBV5-1; cdr3_aa: ASSPRTYFYEQY
clone_size: .; d_call: TRBD1; v_call: TRBV6-6; cdr3_aa: ASSRQGLGYNEQF
clone_size: .; d_call: .; v_call: TRBV9; cdr3_aa: ASSVDLPANTGELF
clone_size: many; d_call: .; v_call: TRBV28; cdr3_aa: ASSLEFLGGNADEQY
clone_size: .; d_call: .; v_call: TRBV27; cdr3_aa: ASSFLGGDGYT
clone_size: .; d_call: .; v_call: TRBV19; cdr3_aa: ASSGNRANEQF
clone_size: few; d_call: .; v_call: TRBV27; cdr3_aa: ASSSWIASEQY
clone_size: .; d_call: TRBD1; v_call: TRBV27; cdr3_aa: ASRATGLTDTQY
clone_size: .; d_call: .; v_call: TRBV6-5; cdr3_aa: ASSYSLMRGAANEKLF
clone_size: few; d_call: .; v_call: TRBV11-1; cdr3_aa: ASSPGLTTDTQY
clone_size: .; d_call: .; v_call: TRBV6-2/TRBV6-3; cdr3_aa: ASSYGTQVGYEQY
clone_size: many; d_call: .; v_call: TRBV2; cdr3_aa: ASSEYRSAGDYGYT
clone_size: .; d_call: TRBD2; v_call: TRBV6-1; cdr3_aa: ASKLGLAAHEQF
clone_size: .; d_call: TRBD2; v_call: TRBV20-1; cdr3_aa: SAQSGGPGDTQY
clone_size: many; d_call: TRBD1; v_call: TRBV4-2; cdr3_aa: ASSQEETGGGGYT
clone_size: once; d_call: TRBD2; v_call: TRBV13; cdr3_aa: ASSPASGGARETQY
clone_size: .; d_call: .; v_call: TRBV6-5; cdr3_aa: ASSYSILPQETQY
clone_size: few; d_call: TRBD2; v_call: TRBV6-5; cdr3_aa: ASSGATSTVLHEQF
clone_size: .; d_call: .; v_call: TRBV11-2; cdr3_aa: ASSHGGTEAF
clone_size: few; d_call: TRBD1; v_call: TRBV2; cdr3_aa: ASKGRGHLYEQY
clone_size: .; d_call: .; v_call: TRBV25-1; cdr3_aa: ASSVGDGYT
clone_size: few; d_call: TRBD1; v_call: TRBV5-1; cdr3_aa: ASSRDTGTGFIEQF
clone_size: few; d_call: TRBD2; v_call: TRBV7-8; cdr3_aa: ASSLVRASGGPTDTQY
clone_size: few; d_call: .; v_call: TRBV15; cdr3_aa: ATSPPGTPYNEQF
clone_size: many; d_call: .; v_call: TRBV7-2; cdr3_aa: ASSLEGSRLTDTQY
clone_size: .; d_call: .; v_call: TRBV7-6; cdr3_aa: ASSLMGNSEQY
clone_size: .; d_call: TRBD1; v_call: TRBV5-1; cdr3_aa: ASSPGTGVDEQY
clone_size: many; d_call: TRBD1; v_call: TRBV7-2; cdr3_aa: ASSLGGDRGWNSPLH
clone_size: .; d_call: .; v_call: TRBV15; cdr3_aa: ATSRVLAYEQF
clone_size: few; d_call: TRBD1; v_call: TRBV11-2; cdr3_aa: ASSLATGPQETQY
clone_size: .; d_call: .; v_call: TRBV7-3; cdr3_aa: ASSSVTSDEKLF
clone_size: .; d_call: .; v_call: TRBV4-1; cdr3_aa: ASSQEGNSPLH
clone_size: .; d_call: TRBD2; v_call: TRBV12-3/TRBV12-4; cdr3_aa: ASSLARPAGPSYNEQF
clone_size: .; d_call: TRBD1; v_call: TRBV6-6; cdr3_aa: ASSYGQGADTQY
clone_size: .; d_call: TRBD2; v_call: TRBV12-3/TRBV12-4; cdr3_aa: ASSFTGGGVSTDTQY
clone_size: .; d_call: TRBD2; v_call: TRBV7-6; cdr3_aa: ASTAGGPNTGELF
clone_size: .; d_call: TRBD1; v_call: TRBV4-3; cdr3_aa: ASSQVRGQGPEAF
clone_size: .; d_call: .; v_call: TRBV10-3; cdr3_aa: AISELREREQY
clone_size: .; d_call: .; v_call: TRBV4-1; cdr3_aa: ASSPLRGQGASLAGGASTDTQY
clone_size: .; d_call: .; v_call: TRBV4-2; cdr3_aa: ASSQYLGTYNSPLH
clone_size: .; d_call: TRBD1; v_call: TRBV28; cdr3_aa: ASSPGTGGDQPQH
clone_size: .; d_call: .; v_call: TRBV6-5; cdr3_aa: ASSYSTAAQVGYT
clone_size: .; d_call: .; v_call: TRBV11-2; cdr3_aa: ASSQHGQLNTEAF
clone_size: few; d_call: .; v_call: TRBV7-9; cdr3_aa: ASSLILRGSRREIHNTEAF
clone_size: few; d_call: .; v_call: TRBV6-8; cdr3_aa: ASSQDSGGAKNIQY
clone_size: many; d_call: .; v_call: TRBV5-1; cdr3_aa: ASSLWGSAGETQY
clone_size: .; d_call: .; v_call: TRBV12-3/TRBV12-4; cdr3_aa: ASSLFLGYGDEQF
clone_size: .; d_call: .; v_call: TRBV4-1; cdr3_aa: ASSQGWLNTEAF
clone_size: few; d_call: TRBD1; v_call: TRBV6-6; cdr3_aa: ASSNLPGQGSYEQY
clone_size: .; d_call: .; v_call: TRBV7-8; cdr3_aa: ASSLAGPGELF
clone_size: many; d_call: TRBD2; v_call: TRBV12-3/TRBV12-4; cdr3_aa: ASSRPLGTSGAQETQY
clone_size: few; d_call: TRBD1; v_call: TRBV19; cdr3_aa: ASSLVATGGSNQPQH
clone_size: .; d_call: .; v_call: TRBV6-2/TRBV6-3; cdr3_aa: ASSYWASGQPQH
clone_size: .; d_call: .; v_call: TRBV7-2; cdr3_aa: ASSLDSPYEQY
clone_size: .; d_call: .; v_call: TRBV7-9; cdr3_aa: ASSSREDTEAF
clone_size: once; d_call: .; v_call: TRBV19; cdr3_aa: ASSILLRSNQPQH
clone_size: many; d_call: TRBD1; v_call: TRBV11-2; cdr3_aa: ASSFGTAYEQY
clone_size: .; d_call: .; v_call: TRBV5-6; cdr3_aa: ASSLRPDGYT
clone_size: few; d_call: .; v_call: TRBV4-3; cdr3_aa: ASSQANGPVGETQY
clone_size: few; d_call: .; v_call: TRBV11-1; cdr3_aa: ASSLAGGPNTEAF